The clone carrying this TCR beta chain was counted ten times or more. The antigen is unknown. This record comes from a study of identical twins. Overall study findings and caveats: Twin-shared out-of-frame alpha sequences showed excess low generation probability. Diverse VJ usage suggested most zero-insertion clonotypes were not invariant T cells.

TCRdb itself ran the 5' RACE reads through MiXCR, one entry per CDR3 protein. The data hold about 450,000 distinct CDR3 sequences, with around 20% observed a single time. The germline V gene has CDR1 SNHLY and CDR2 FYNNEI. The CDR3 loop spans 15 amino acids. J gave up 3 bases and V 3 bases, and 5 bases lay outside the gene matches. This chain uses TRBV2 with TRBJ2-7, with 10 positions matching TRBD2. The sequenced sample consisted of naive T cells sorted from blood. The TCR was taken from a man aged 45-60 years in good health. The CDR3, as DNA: TGTGCCAGCAGTGACCCTAGCGGGGGATACTACGAGCAGTACTTC. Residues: CASSDPSGGYYEQYF.